This T cell receptor (beta chain) was recovered during a study of OX40 agonist ivuxolimab in advanced cancers. The CDR3 covers 15 residues. Germline CDR1 MNHNS, CDR2 SASEGT. Unmatched junction bases numbered 6, after V lost 1 base and J lost 3 bases. TCRdb's table, derived via immunoSEQ multiplex PCR, lists solely in-frame clones and lacks some. The sample includes about 17,000 clones, around 67% seen only once; the top ten take roughly a quarter. On this clone: Its antigen is not known.

Findings and limits, study-wide: More expanded clones were seen, on average, in CD8+ T cells than in CD4+. Still undetermined is the antigen specificity of the expanded peripheral T cells. At 0.1 to 3.0 mg/kg, clonal expansion of CD4+ and CD8+ blood T cells had occurred by week 6.

The genes are TRBV6-1 and TRBJ2-7, with TRBD1 matching over 7 bases. This TCR derives from an adult with an advanced solid tumor such as melanoma, head and neck, liver or kidney cancer. The sequencing here drew on CD4+ or CD8+ T cells sorted from blood, taken in a trial of the OX40 agonist ivuxolimab. CDR3 region: CASSEGDRVGYEQYF. CDR3 bases: TGTGCCAGCAGTGAAGGGGACAGAGTTGGCTACGAGCAGTACTTC.